Reported below is one T cell receptor beta chain. The antigen it binds to is not known. Base-call qualities are not available, and no considerably larger clone is one nucleotide away. The data were taken from a study of blood T cell repertoires in COVID-19 (TCRdb year 2020). Concerning the study at large: Collaborator samples came from the United States, Italy and Spain and covered acute and convalescent phases of COVID-19. The prospective study material was composed of cDNA or gDNA derived from T cells, B-cell-depleted T cells, or PBMCs. The dataset comprised deeply sampled blood TCRbeta repertoires from subjects exposed to, actively infected with, or recovered from COVID-19. The repertoires were made available in a free public database intended to serve as a resource for research on the immune response to SARS-CoV-2. The samples were drawn from two sources: the first 160 participants of the ongoing ImmuneRACE study, and fewer than 1,500 subjects contributed by 6 global collaborators. Nearly every sample came with metadata listing a de-identified subject ID, COVID-19 status, age in years and sex. HLA class I and class II types, where available, came from metadata supplied by the sample provider rather than from assay-based typing. The paper as a whole reports these results and caveats: The quantity of clinical and demographic metadata differed by source and by participant and was supplied without curation.

TCRbeta CDR3 regions were amplified from genomic DNA by means of the immunoSEQ Assay, a bias-controlled multiplex PCR. On the authors' methods: Nucleated cell counts per sample were estimated from amplification of reference gene primers within the assay. To quantify the absolute abundance of each unique TCRbeta CDR3 rearrangement, sequence reads were collapsed and filtered. Productive Simpson clonality was computed per sample as the square root of Simpson's diversity index over productive rearrangements. TCRdb mirrors the immuneACCESS table, restricted to in-frame sequences. Some clones are absent from its copies; in checked studies, under half trace to an unresolved V gene, and the reason for the others is unknown. Clonal size and the V and J genes are those of that table, whereas D and trimming came from the DNA. Present in this sample are about 80,000 clones, more than 70% of which were seen just once. 6.5% to 8.5% of the sample rests with the top ten.

CDR1 and CDR2 were assigned from the germline V gene (reference sequence) as LNHNV and YYDKDF. At the junction V is shortened by 3 bases and J by 4 bases; bases outside the gene matches: 10. The CDR3 starts with the cysteine, ends with the phenylalanine, and has 18 residues. The sequence is cut down to CDR3 DNA, 54 bases in frame from base 1. Whole blood was collected in K2EDTA tubes by collaborating institutions according to the institutions' own protocols. Collaborator samples were shipped for TCRbeta analysis as frozen whole blood, isolated PBMCs, or DNA extracted from either sample type. Sequenced input: peripheral blood. Recombination connected TRBV15 to TRBJ2-6, and TRBD1 aligns with 9 junction nucleotides. The receptor was derived from a woman of 80 years or more with acute or convalescent COVID-19. The DNA reads as follows: TGTGCCACCAGCAGGGGTGGGACAGGGAGAGGCGGGGCCAACGTCCTGACTTTC. It encodes CATSRGGTGRGGANVLTF.